The 32 T cell receptor beta chains given below trace back to one sample, sequenced in a study of technical replicates of blood from a few donors. Profiled with immunoSEQ multiplex PCR; TCRdb holds only in-frame clones, not every one. This table has about 83,000 clones, about 91% appearing once. The sequenced sample was T cells isolated from PBMCs. The receptor set was obtained from a human donor in good health.

V gene TRBV20-1 combines with J gene TRBJ2-7; D call uncertain. Germline-derived CDR1 and CDR2 are DFQATT and SNEGSKA (reference sequence). This CDR3 is 11 amino acids long. V was cut by 1 base and J by 6 bases, with 7 bases left in between. The CDR3 loop is CSARVVSEQYF. The CDR3 nucleotides are TGCAGTGCTAGAGTAGTCTCCGAGCAGTACTTC.

V gene TRBV7-3 combines with J gene TRBJ2-3, with 9 bases fitting TRBD2. The CDR3 loop spans 19 amino acids. Germline CDR1 and CDR2: SGHTA and FQGTGA. V was pared by 3 bases and J by 4 bases, with 17 bases of the junction left unmatched. CDR3 protein: CASSFPPTGRGGHPDTQYF. CDR3 bases: TGTGCCAGCAGCTTTCCTCCTACGGGGCGGGGGGGCCACCCAGATACGCAGTATTTT.

As concerns this clone: The junction departs from germline at one end; a sequencing error may be responsible. CDR3 sequence: CASGLLASGNTGELFF. In DNA form, the CDR3 reads TGTGCCAGCGGCTTACTAGCTAGCGGGAACACCGGGGAGCTGTTTTTT. This chain joins TRBV11-1 and TRBJ2-2; 7 bases are a match to TRBD2. The CDR3 extends over 16 amino acids. Germline CDR1 and CDR2: SGHAT and FQDESV (reference sequence).

This chain links TRBV5-4 with TRBJ1-2, with D possibly matching TRBD1 (6 bases). This CDR3 contains 18 residues. Germline values: CDR1 SGHNT, CDR2 YYREEE (reference sequence). Trimming pared 2 bases from V and 7 bases from J, leaving 27 bases between. The CDR3 loop reads CASSFGGRGSLRGGGYTF. The CDR3 DNA is TGTGCCAGCAGCTTCGGGGGGCGTGGTAGCTTACGAGGCGGTGGCTACACCTTC.

V usage is TRBV14 and J usage is TRBJ1-5; no definite D call. CDR3 length: 14 amino acids. Between the trimmed V and J ends, which lost 4 bases and 4 bases, there was a span of 11 bases. Germline values: CDR1 SGHDN, CDR2 FVKESK. CDR3 nucleotide sequence: TGTGCCAGCAGCCGACTAGGGAATAATCAGCCCCAGCATTTT. It codes for CASSRLGNNQPQHF.

The CDR3 region is CASSSDDRDGNTIYF. For the CDR3, the DNA is TGTGCCAGCAGCTCAGACGACAGGGACGGGAACACCATATATTTT. The chain is built from TRBV7-4 and TRBJ1-3; 7 nucleotides agree with TRBD1. V gave up 4 bases and J gave up 7 bases; unmatched junction bases: 10. Per germline, CDR1 SGHVT and CDR2 SQSDAQ. There are 15 residues in the CDR3.

This chain uses TRBV19 with TRBJ2-7; unclear D gene. With 4 bases removed from V and 6 bases from J, the gap between germline ends came to 16 bases. This CDR3 spans 14 amino acids. Germline assignment: CDR1 LNHDA and CDR2 SQIVND (reference sequence). CDR3 sequence reads: CASSTPRFGSEQYF. The CDR3 DNA is TGTGCCAGTAGTACCCCGCGGTTTGGATCCGAGCAGTACTTC.

The rearrangement joins TRBV10-3 to TRBJ2-7, with 12 nucleotides matching TRBD1. Trimming took 5 bases from V and 5 from J; bases not matched to a gene: 7. Germline values: CDR1 ENHRY, CDR2 SYGVKD. The CDR3 is 15 amino acids. For the CDR3, the DNA is TGTGCCATCAGTCGACCGGGACAGGGGGCCCACGAGCAGTACTTC. Its protein product is CAISRPGQGAHEQYF.

This clone appeared once. This chain connects TRBV19 to TRBJ2-7; TRBD2 aligns across 10 bases. Germline V CDR1 and CDR2: LNHDA, SQIVND (reference sequence). The CDR3 consists of 16 residues. The trim removed 3 bases at V and 0 bases at J, leaving 5 bases unmatched. Written as DNA, the CDR3 is TGTGCCAGTAGTATGTTCCCTAGCGGGAGCTCCTACGAGCAGTACTTC. Translation: CASSMFPSGSSYEQYF. Full variable domain (outside the CDR3, taken from reference TRBV19 and TRBJ2-7): DGGITQSPKYLFRKEGQNVTLSCEQNLNHDAMYWYRQDPGQGLRLIYYSQIVNDFQKGDIAEGYSVSREKKESFPLTVTSAQKNPTAFYLCASSMFPSGSSYEQYFGPGTRLTVT.

Worth noting for this clone: Different DNA sequences within this sample yield the same CDR3. The rearrangement uses TRBV13 and TRBJ1-1, with D possibly being TRBD1 (6 bases). Trimming pared 6 bases from V and 1 base from J, leaving 9 bases between. Per germline, CDR1 PRHDT and CDR2 FYEKMQ (reference sequence). The CDR3 is made up of 13 amino acids. The chain's CDR3 is CASSPTGNTEAFF. The CDR3 DNA reads TGTGCCAGCAGTCCGACAGGGAACACTGAAGCTTTCTTT.

This clone appeared a few times. The rearrangement links TRBV28 to TRBJ1-1; D is perhaps TRBD1 (5 bases). Between the trimmed V and J ends, which lost 8 bases and 0 bases, there was a span of 25 bases. The germline gives CDR1 MDHEN, CDR2 SYDVKM. The CDR3 has 18 amino acids. DNA of the CDR3: TGTGCCAGCGATTGGGGGGGGAAGTGGGGAACTATGAACACTGAAGCTTTCTTT. Its translation: CASDWGGKWGTMNTEAFF.

The chain carries TRBV5-1 and TRBJ2-3, with TRBD1 matching over 9 bases. This CDR3 is built from 15 residues. Germline V CDR1 and CDR2: SGHRS, YFSETQ. Trimming took 2 bases from V and 4 from J; bases not matched to a gene: 5. CDR3 residues: CASSFGTGLSDTQYF. CDR3 DNA: TGCGCCAGCAGCTTCGGGACAGGGTTATCAGATACGCAGTATTTT.

The chain recombines TRBV4-1 with TRBJ2-1; 10 nucleotides line up with TRBD2. With 0 bases clipped from V and 6 bases from J, the junction kept 11 bases outside the gene matches. The V gene's germline CDR1 is MGHRA and CDR2 YSYEKL. The CDR3 sequence is 18 residues long. The CDR3 is CASSQDLASGSSPNEQFF. CDR3 DNA: TGCGCCAGCAGCCAAGATTTGGCTAGCGGGAGCTCACCCAATGAGCAGTTCTTC.

The CDR3, as DNA: TGTGCCAGCAGTTGGGACAGAAGCACAGATACGCAGTATTTT. It encodes CASSWDRSTDTQYF. This chain connects TRBV27 to TRBJ2-3, with 7 positions matching TRBD1. The V segment lost 4 bases and the J segment 0 bases; nucleotides outside the gene matches: 1. The CDR3 is made up of 14 amino acids. Germline assignment: CDR1 MNHEY and CDR2 SMNVEV (reference sequence).

The chain carries TRBV19 and TRBJ1-3, with TRBD1 matching over 8 bases. The CDR3 runs to 19 residues. J was trimmed by 0 bases and V by 7 bases; bases with no gene match: 17. The germline V gene encodes CDR1 LNHDA and CDR2 SQIVND (reference sequence). Here the CDR3 reads CASTTVSVGQAHSGNTIYF. The CDR3 coding sequence is TGTGCCAGTACCACGGTGTCAGTGGGACAGGCGCACTCTGGAAACACCATATATTTT.

This clone came up a few times. The chain carries TRBV30 and TRBJ1-1; no clear D gene. Trimming shortened V by 2 bases and J by 0 bases, and 7 bases separated the two germline ends. The CDR3 sequence is 13 residues long. Germline V gives CDR1 GTSNPN, CDR2 SVGIG (reference sequence). The CDR3 is CAWSQQMNTEAFF. DNA for the CDR3: TGTGCCTGGAGTCAACAGATGAACACTGAAGCTTTCTTT.

The chain joins TRBV5-1 to TRBJ2-5, with TRBD1 matching 10 bases. The ends lost 0 bases at V and 4 bases at J; junction bases unmatched: 6. The CDR3 totals 16 residues. The germline CDR1 and CDR2 sequences are SGHRS and YFSETQ. CDR3 in amino acids: CASSLGDRGGAETQYF. In DNA form, the CDR3 reads TGCGCCAGCAGCTTGGGGGACAGGGGTGGCGCAGAGACCCAGTACTTC.

V and J are TRBV11-2 and TRBJ2-7; 8 bases are shared with TRBD2. This CDR3 is 16 amino acids long. The junction had 7 bases not matched to a gene; V was cut back by 1 base and J by 2 bases. Germline V CDR1 and CDR2: SGHAT, FQNNGV. The CDR3 is CASSLVVGGGTYEQYF. DNA for the CDR3: TGTGCCAGCAGCTTAGTTGTGGGCGGGGGGACCTACGAGCAGTACTTC.

The V and J genes are TRBV4-2 and TRBJ2-2; no clear D gene. V gave up 7 bases and J gave up 3 bases, with 3 bases separating them. Germline V gives CDR1 LGHNA, CDR2 YNFKEQ. The CDR3 sequence is 11 residues long. The CDR3 nucleotides read TGTGCCAGCACGGACACCGGGGAGCTGTTTTTT. Encoded protein: CASTDTGELFF.

The chain combines TRBV4-1 with TRBJ1-1; 7 bases fit TRBD1. This CDR3 is built from 16 residues. Germline V lookup: CDR1 MGHRA, CDR2 YSYEKL. Trimming at V came to 4 bases and at J to 1 base, leaving 9 bases not matched to a gene. The CDR3 nucleotides are TGCGCCAGCAGCCGCGGACAGGCAGTTTCGAACACTGAAGCTTTCTTT. Translated: CASSRGQAVSNTEAFF.

This clone was seen only a few times. The chain combines TRBV2 with TRBJ2-1; 8 bases map to TRBD2. Looked up from germline, CDR1 is SNHLY and CDR2 is FYNNEI. V gave up 5 bases and J gave up 10 bases; unmatched junction bases: 7. The CDR3 is 13 amino acids. The CDR3 DNA reads TGTGCCAGCAGTTCAAGCGGGAGCGGAGAGCAGTTCTTC. It is translated as CASSSSGSGEQFF.

Here the CDR3 reads CASRTSFGRRNTGNTIYF. The CDR3 DNA follows: TGTGCCAGCAGGACCAGTTTTGGCAGGCGAAATACTGGAAACACCATATATTTT. The chain carries TRBV11-2 and TRBJ1-3, with no clear D. Germline CDR1 reads SGHAT; CDR2 reads FQNNGV. This CDR3 has 18 residues. Trimming took 6 bases from V and 2 from J, leaving 23 bases between them.

The V and J genes are TRBV5-1 and TRBJ2-2; D possibly corresponds to TRBD2 (6 bases). Germline-derived CDR1 and CDR2 are SGHRS and YFSETQ. V lost 2 bases and J lost 4, with 9 bases in between. The CDR3 has 14 residues. The CDR3 region is CASSLGGSTGELFF. In DNA, the CDR3 is TGCGCCAGCAGCTTAGGAGGGAGCACCGGGGAGCTGTTTTTT.

The chain recombines TRBV21-1 with TRBJ2-6; the table's D call TRBD1 went unverified against the DNA. TRBV21-1 is termed a pseudogene. The CDR3 has 17 residues. CDR3 amino acids: CASSKRTGPSGANVLTF. Written as DNA, the CDR3 is TGTGCCAGCAGTAAACGGACAGGCCCCTCTGGGGCCAACGTCCTGACTTTC.

The rearrangement joins TRBV5-1 to TRBJ2-5; D may be TRBD1 (5 bases). The CDR3 extends over 13 amino acids. Germline CDR1 SGHRS, CDR2 YFSETQ. The V gene lost 6 bases and the J gene lost 2 bases, with 11 bases spanning the gap. CDR3: CASNQGWQETQYF. As DNA, the CDR3 is TGCGCCAGCAACCAGGGTTGGCAAGAGACCCAGTACTTC.

The chain combines TRBV5-4 with TRBJ2-5, with 15 nucleotides matching TRBD2. The J segment lost 3 bases and the V segment lost 3 bases, leaving 6 bases of the junction unmatched. Germline V lookup: CDR1 SGHNT, CDR2 YYREEE (reference sequence). The CDR3 runs to 17 residues. As DNA, the CDR3 is TGTGCCAGCAGCTCGGGAGGACTAGCGGGGGGGAAAGAGACCCAGTACTTC. Protein: CASSSGGLAGGKETQYF.

The rearrangement links TRBV27 to TRBJ2-2, with D possibly matching TRBD1 (6 bases). Per the germline V gene, CDR1 is MNHEY and CDR2 is SMNVEV (reference sequence). This CDR3 has 16 amino acids. The V end was cut by 7 bases, the J end by 5 bases, with 20 bases between. The CDR3 DNA reads TGTGCCAGCACGCGTCTTGCAGTGCAGGGGACCGGGGAGCTGTTTTTT. The encoded protein is CASTRLAVQGTGELFF.

The chain has TRBV11-2 and TRBJ1-3; D may be TRBD1 (5 bases). The CDR3 is made up of 15 amino acids. The germline V gene encodes CDR1 SGHAT and CDR2 FQNNGV. V lost 0 bases and J lost 5, with 11 bases in between. The CDR3 loop reads CASSLDGGSRNTIYF. Written as DNA, the CDR3 is TGTGCCAGCAGCTTAGACGGGGGATCGAGAAACACCATATATTTT.

The CDR3 DNA reads as TGCGCCAGCAGCCAGGGGGGGACTAGCGGTTTAACCGGGGAGCTGTTTTTT. Translation: CASSQGGTSGLTGELFF. V and J are TRBV4-1 and TRBJ2-2; 11 nucleotides line up with TRBD2. This CDR3 has 17 amino acids. V lost 3 bases to trimming and J lost 5 bases; unmatched junction nucleotides: 8. CDR1 MGHRA and CDR2 YSYEKL come from the germline V gene.

This chain connects TRBV28 to TRBJ1-5, with D unresolved. Per the germline V gene, CDR1 is MDHEN and CDR2 is SYDVKM. V dropped 2 bases and J dropped 3 bases, with 17 bases sitting between them. CDR3 size: 17 residues. The CDR3 DNA follows: TGTGCCAGCAGTTTACACCTCCGTAGGGAGGCCAATCAGCCCCAGCATTTT. Protein: CASSLHLRREANQPQHF.

This clone has a single count. The chain recombines TRBV11-2 with TRBJ1-3; D perhaps matches TRBD1 (5 bases). Germline CDR1 and CDR2: SGHAT and FQNNGV. The length of the CDR3 is 15 residues. Trimming shortened V by 1 base and J by 3 bases, and 10 bases separated the two germline ends. CDR3 residues: CASSLVGGNGNTIYF. CDR3 DNA: TGTGCCAGCAGCTTAGTCGGGGGAAATGGAAACACCATATATTTT. Supplemented by reference TRBV11-2 and TRBJ1-3, the full variable domain reads EAGVAQSPRYKIIEKRQSVAFWCNPISGHATLYWYQQILGQGPKLLIQFQNNGVVDDSQLPKDRFSAERLKGVDSTLKIQPAKLEDSAVYLCASSLVGGNGNTIYFGEGSWLTVV.

This chain uses TRBV28 with TRBJ1-2; D is unclear. Per the germline V gene, CDR1 is MDHEN and CDR2 is SYDVKM. V gave up 4 bases and J gave up 6 bases, with 12 bases separating them. The CDR3 length is 13 residues. This CDR3 reads CASSSSGRDGYTF. As DNA, the CDR3 is TGTGCCAGCAGTTCTTCCGGCCGGGATGGCTACACCTTC.